These 3 T cell receptor beta chains share one sample of origin, sequenced in a study of cytomegalovirus exposure and HLA in healthy donors. Vbeta (60) and Jbeta (13) primers were used in the PCR. Sequencing used immunoSEQ multiplex PCR; TCRdb keeps in-frame clones, though not all of them. The table lists fewer than 200,000 clones, about four fifths of them singletons. Sequencing was carried out using PBMCs. The receptors originated from a man younger than 45 in good health and CMV-seronegative.

This chain's CDR3 is CASSPDDRGLEKTGELFF. The CDR3 DNA reads as TGTGCCAGCTCACCGGACGACAGGGGGCTAGAGAAAACCGGGGAGCTGTTTTTT. This chain links TRBV18 with TRBJ2-2; 10 nucleotides match TRBD1. J lost 5 bases, V lost 3 bases, and 12 bases had no gene match. CDR1 KGHSH and CDR2 LQKENI come from the germline V gene. This CDR3 spans 18 amino acids.

Notes on this clone: A read error may account for a junction end that differs from germline. This chain joins TRBV7-9 and TRBJ1-1; D is undetermined. The germline V gene encodes CDR1 SEHNR and CDR2 FQNEAQ (reference sequence). This CDR3 region has 8 residues. The CDR3, as DNA: TGTGCCAGCAGCTCAGTCCGCTTT. Translation: CASSSVRF. Supplemented by reference TRBV7-9 and TRBJ1-1, the full variable domain reads DTGVSQNPRHKITKRGQNVTFRCDPISEHNRLYWYRQTLGQGPEFLTYFQNEAQLEKSRLLSDRFSAERPKGSFSTLEIQRTEQGDSAMYLCASSSVRFGQGTRLTVV.

This clone was picked up a small number of times. This chain links TRBV28 with TRBJ2-7, with a tentative D call TRBD2 (5 bases). Trimming left V 5 bases short and J 3 bases short, with 20 bases between. The CDR3 consists of 16 residues. Germline V gives CDR1 MDHEN, CDR2 SYDVKM. The CDR3 DNA reads as TGTGCCAGCAGTCCTAGGGCCGGGGAGAGGAGCTACGAGCAGTACTTC. It is translated as CASSPRAGERSYEQYF.